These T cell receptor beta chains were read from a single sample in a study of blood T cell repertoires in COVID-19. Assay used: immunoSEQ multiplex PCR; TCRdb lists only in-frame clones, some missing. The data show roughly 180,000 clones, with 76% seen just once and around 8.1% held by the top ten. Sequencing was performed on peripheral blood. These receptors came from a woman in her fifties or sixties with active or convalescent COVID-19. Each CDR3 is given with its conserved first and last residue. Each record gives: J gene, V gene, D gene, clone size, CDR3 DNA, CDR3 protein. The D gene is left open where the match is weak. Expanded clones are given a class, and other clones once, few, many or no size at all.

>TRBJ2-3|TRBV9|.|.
TGTGCCAGCAGCGTAGACTCCCTCTCGAGCGATACGCAGTATTTT
CASSVDSLSSDTQYF
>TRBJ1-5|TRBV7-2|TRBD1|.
TGTGCCAGCAGCTTCCGACAGGGAGATCAGCCCCAGCATTTT
CASSFRQGDQPQHF
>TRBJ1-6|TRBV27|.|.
TGTGCCAGCAGTTTTCTGGCAGGGAATTCACCCCTCCACTTT
CASSFLAGNSPLHF
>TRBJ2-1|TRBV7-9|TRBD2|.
TGTGCCAGCAGCTTAGCGGGACTAGTGTACAATGAGCAGTTCTTC
CASSLAGLVYNEQFF
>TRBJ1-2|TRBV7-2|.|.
TGTGCCAGCAGTCCGGGGATCGGCTATGGCTACACCTTC
CASSPGIGYGYTF
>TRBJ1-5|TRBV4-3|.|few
TGCGCCAGCAGCCAAGATCGTAATCAGCCCCAGCATTTT
CASSQDRNQPQHF
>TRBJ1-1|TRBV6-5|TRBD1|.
TGTGCCAGCAATCCGACAGGGGAAAGGGGGTCTGAAGCTTTCTTT
CASNPTGERGSEAFF
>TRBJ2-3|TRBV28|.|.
TGTGCCAGCAGTTTGGGAGTCGGGGGAGGTTGGCCACCAGATACGCAGTATTTT
CASSLGVGGGWPPDTQYF
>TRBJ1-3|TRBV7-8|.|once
TGTGCCAGCAGCTTAGGCCAGGGGGGAAACACCATATATTTT
CASSLGQGGNTIYF
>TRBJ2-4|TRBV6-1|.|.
TGTGCCAGCGGTGAGGGGAGACTAGCCAAAAACATTCAGTACTTC
CASGEGRLAKNIQYF
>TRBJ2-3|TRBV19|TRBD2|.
TGTGCCAGTAACGGACTAGTGGGCTCGGATACGCAGTATTTT
CASNGLVGSDTQYF
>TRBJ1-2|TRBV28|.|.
TGTGCCAGCAGTCCACCGGGACAAAAGGGAGGCTACACCTTC
CASSPPGQKGGYTF
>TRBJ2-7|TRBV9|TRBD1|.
TGTGCCAGCAGCGTAGACAGGGGTCGAGAGCAGTACTTC
CASSVDRGREQYF
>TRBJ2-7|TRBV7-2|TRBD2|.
TGTGCCAGCAGCTTAGGTAGCGGGGCTTCCTACGAGCAGTACTTC
CASSLGSGASYEQYF
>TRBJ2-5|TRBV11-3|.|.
TGTGCCAGCAGCTTAGGGCAGAGCCCAGGGACCCAGTACTTC
CASSLGQSPGTQYF
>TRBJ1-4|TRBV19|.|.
TGTGCCAGTAGTATGTCAGGGGTTAATGAAAAACTGTTTTTT
CASSMSGVNEKLFF
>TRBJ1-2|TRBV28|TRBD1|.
TGTGCCAGCAGTTTGACAGGGTCCCTCTATGGCTACACCTTC
CASSLTGSLYGYTF
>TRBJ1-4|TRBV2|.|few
TGTGCCAGCAGAACATTACAAGGGACTTCAGGCGGTAATAATGAAAAACTGTTTTTT
CASRTLQGTSGGNNEKLFF
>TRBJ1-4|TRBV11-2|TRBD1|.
TGTGCCAGCAGCCCCCAGGGGGAAACTAATGAAAAACTGTTTTTT
CASSPQGETNEKLFF
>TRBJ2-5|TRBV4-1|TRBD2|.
TGCGCCAGCAGCCAAGATAGGATGGTAGCGGGAGGCAAAGAGACCCAGTACTTC
CASSQDRMVAGGKETQYF
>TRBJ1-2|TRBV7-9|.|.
TGTGCCAGCAGCCTCCGAGGGTCTAACTATGGCTACACCTTC
CASSLRGSNYGYTF
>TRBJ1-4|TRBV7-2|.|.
TGTGCCAGCAGCCCGGACAGACAGAAAACTAATGAAAAACTGTTTTTT
CASSPDRQKTNEKLFF
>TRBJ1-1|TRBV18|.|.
TGTGCCAGCTCACCGGGGAGGAGCCCCAGGAACACTGAAGCTTTCTTT
CASSPGRSPRNTEAFF
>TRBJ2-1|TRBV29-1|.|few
TGCAGCGTCCGAGTAGTCAATGAGCAGTTCTTC
CSVRVVNEQFF